This T cell receptor (beta chain) was found in a study of post-analysis software for immune sequencing data. This CDR3 region has 15 residues. Trimming removed 3 bases at V and 1 base at J, with 15 bases between. Per germline, CDR1 DFQATT and CDR2 SNEGSKA (reference sequence). Included in the TCR beta cDNA libraries were unique molecular identifiers. TCRdb reprocessed the PCR reads via MiXCR and lists one record per CDR3 protein. The sample lists a few hundred thousand distinct CDR3 sequences; less than 40% were seen once. The study's findings and limits: TRBV segments more frequent in patients than in controls numbered a few and included TRBV5-6, TRBV5-1 and TRBV20-1.

A note on this clonotype: Its target is unknown.

The chain employs TRBV20-1 and TRBJ2-5; D possibly matches TRBD1 or TRBD2 (5 bases each). This TCR was sampled from a girl aged 2-10 years with multiple sclerosis. The source material was blood. The CDR3 coding sequence is TGCAGTGCTAGTGTATCCGAGGGGATCCAAGAGACCCAGTACTTC. Translating gives CSASVSEGIQETQYF.